Listed below are T cell receptor beta chains from one sample, sequenced in a study of identical twins. TCRdb reprocessed the 5' RACE reads with MiXCR, giving one entry per CDR3 protein. The repertoire has under 350,000 distinct CDR3 sequences, 8% to 9.5% of them found once; the top ten carry under 7.5%. This sample also belongs to another study, concerning yellow fever vaccine responses in identical twins.

Sequencing was done on a sample of CD8+ T cells sorted from blood. These receptors were obtained from a woman between 18 and 30 years old in good health. Each CDR3 is given with its conserved first and last residue. Fields, in order: clone size, D gene, J gene, V gene, CDR3 protein, CDR3 DNA. D genes are given only for firm matches. Clone size is not always given. Where it is, it says once, few, many or a class for expanded clones.

size: medium-sized
D: TRBD2
J: TRBJ2-7
V: TRBV4-3
CDR3: CASSQEWSGLDPYEQYF
DNA: TGCGCCAGCAGCCAAGAATGGTCCGGACTAGATCCCTACGAGCAGTACTTC

size: many
D: .
J: TRBJ2-3
V: TRBV29-1
CDR3: CSVVGLVVDGADTQYF
DNA: TGCAGCGTTGTAGGGCTCGTGGTGGACGGGGCAGATACGCAGTATTTT

size: .
D: .
J: TRBJ2-1
V: TRBV24-1
CDR3: CATSDLGADYNEQFF
DNA: TGTGCCACCAGTGATTTGGGGGCAGATTACAATGAGCAGTTCTTC

size: few
D: .
J: TRBJ1-1
V: TRBV5-1
CDR3: CASSWTTGNTEAFF
DNA: TGCGCCAGCAGCTGGACGACAGGGAACACTGAAGCTTTCTTT

size: .
D: .
J: TRBJ2-5
V: TRBV20-1
CDR3: CSALELVSLQETQYF
DNA: TGCAGTGCCCTTGAACTAGTGTCTTTGCAAGAGACCCAGTACTTC

size: many
D: .
J: TRBJ2-7
V: TRBV4-3
CDR3: CASSQDRGNYEQYF
DNA: TGCGCCAGCAGCCAAGATCGCGGGAATTACGAGCAGTACTTC

size: many
D: .
J: TRBJ2-1
V: TRBV7-6
CDR3: CASGVGPTSDEQFF
DNA: TGTGCCAGCGGAGTAGGGCCAACGTCCGATGAGCAGTTCTTC

size: few
D: .
J: TRBJ2-7
V: TRBV4-1
CDR3: CASSQVATHEQYF
DNA: TGCGCCAGCAGCCAAGTGGCGACACACGAGCAGTACTTC

size: .
D: TRBD2
J: TRBJ2-3
V: TRBV4-2
CDR3: CASSQDGERGGTDTQYF
DNA: TGTGCCAGCAGCCAAGATGGTGAGCGGGGGGGCACAGATACGCAGTATTTT

size: .
D: TRBD1
J: TRBJ2-5
V: TRBV7-9
CDR3: CASSTGTGWRETQYF
DNA: TGTGCCAGCAGCACCGGGACAGGTTGGCGAGAGACCCAGTACTTC

size: .
D: .
J: TRBJ1-3
V: TRBV7-9
CDR3: CASSSARPSDTIYF
DNA: TGTGCCAGCAGCTCGGCCCGGCCTTCGGACACCATATATTTT

size: .
D: TRBD1
J: TRBJ2-3
V: TRBV6-4
CDR3: CASSPGDRDSDTQYF
DNA: TGTGCCAGCAGTCCAGGGGACAGGGATTCAGATACGCAGTATTTT

size: many
D: TRBD1
J: TRBJ2-7
V: TRBV7-8
CDR3: CASSSNRGVSSYEQYF
DNA: TGTGCCAGCAGCTCAAACAGGGGCGTTAGCTCCTACGAGCAGTACTTC

size: few
D: .
J: TRBJ2-7
V: TRBV24-1
CDR3: CATSDSNQFSYEQYF
DNA: TGTGCCACCAGTGATTCAAACCAATTCTCCTACGAGCAGTACTTC

size: few
D: TRBD2
J: TRBJ2-1
V: TRBV20-1
CDR3: CSARDWEREGDGGYNEQFF
DNA: TGCAGTGCTAGAGATTGGGAGCGGGAGGGCGACGGTGGATACAATGAGCAGTTCTTC

size: many
D: TRBD2
J: TRBJ2-5
V: TRBV4-1
CDR3: CASSPIAGVETQYF
DNA: TGCGCCAGCAGCCCTATAGCGGGAGTGGAGACCCAGTACTTC

size: many
D: .
J: TRBJ2-7
V: TRBV4-3
CDR3: CASSQEIGGSGEQYF
DNA: TGCGCCAGCAGCCAAGAAATCGGGGGTTCGGGCGAGCAGTACTTC

size: few
D: .
J: TRBJ2-2
V: TRBV29-1
CDR3: CSVVVAGELFF
DNA: TGCAGCGTTGTCGTCGCCGGGGAGCTGTTTTTT

size: many
D: .
J: TRBJ2-1
V: TRBV7-3
CDR3: CASRGAGEYEQFF
DNA: TGTGCCAGCAGGGGGGCAGGGGAGTATGAGCAGTTCTTC

size: .
D: .
J: TRBJ2-1
V: TRBV7-9
CDR3: CASSLVSVYEQFF
DNA: TGTGCCAGCAGCTTAGTTAGCGTGTATGAGCAGTTCTTC

size: .
D: TRBD2
J: TRBJ2-1
V: TRBV7-9
CDR3: CASSLLTSGPSDEQFF
DNA: TGTGCCAGCAGCCTGTTGACTAGCGGGCCATCCGATGAGCAGTTCTTC

size: .
D: TRBD2
J: TRBJ2-1
V: TRBV5-1
CDR3: CASSLLAGGTYNEQFF
DNA: TGCGCCAGCAGCCTACTAGCGGGGGGTACCTACAATGAGCAGTTCTTC

size: medium-sized
D: .
J: TRBJ2-1
V: TRBV2
CDR3: CASSEFRANEQFF
DNA: TGTGCCAGCAGTGAATTCAGGGCCAATGAGCAGTTCTTC

size: .
D: .
J: TRBJ2-7
V: TRBV3-1
CDR3: CASSQVGQGDRYEQYF
DNA: TGTGCCAGCAGCCAAGTTGGTCAAGGAGACCGGTACGAGCAGTACTTC

size: .
D: .
J: TRBJ2-7
V: TRBV5-1
CDR3: CASSWAEQYEQYF
DNA: TGCGCCAGCAGCTGGGCCGAACAGTACGAGCAGTACTTC

size: many
D: .
J: TRBJ2-2
V: TRBV24-1
CDR3: CATKDTGELFF
DNA: TGTGCCACCAAGGATACCGGGGAGCTGTTTTTT

size: many
D: TRBD2
J: TRBJ2-2
V: TRBV15
CDR3: CATSRDIAGANTGELFF
DNA: TGTGCCACCAGCAGAGATATTGCGGGAGCGAACACCGGGGAGCTGTTTTTT

size: many
D: TRBD1
J: TRBJ2-2
V: TRBV7-3
CDR3: CASSFGTGMGTGELFF
DNA: TGTGCCAGCAGCTTTGGGACAGGCATGGGGACCGGGGAGCTGTTTTTT

size: many
D: .
J: TRBJ2-2
V: TRBV29-1
CDR3: CSVVGGANTGELFF
DNA: TGCAGCGTTGTTGGGGGCGCGAACACCGGGGAGCTGTTTTTT

size: .
D: .
J: TRBJ2-7
V: TRBV14
CDR3: CASSQDPVGEQYF
DNA: TGTGCCAGCAGCCAAGACCCCGTGGGCGAGCAGTACTTC

size: many
D: TRBD1
J: TRBJ1-1
V: TRBV12-3/TRBV12-4
CDR3: CASRMGQGATEAFF
DNA: TGTGCCAGCAGAATGGGACAGGGAGCCACTGAAGCTTTCTTT

size: many
D: .
J: TRBJ2-1
V: TRBV7-8
CDR3: CASSLAPGNEQFF
DNA: TGTGCCAGCAGCTTAGCTCCGGGGAATGAGCAGTTCTTC

size: few
D: .
J: TRBJ2-3
V: TRBV30
CDR3: CASDLDTQYF
DNA: TGTGCCTCTGATCTGGATACGCAGTATTTT

size: many
D: TRBD2
J: TRBJ2-1
V: TRBV20-1
CDR3: CSARDLAGGDYNEQFF
DNA: TGCAGTGCTAGAGATCTGGCGGGAGGGGATTACAATGAGCAGTTCTTC

size: .
D: TRBD2
J: TRBJ2-7
V: TRBV7-9
CDR3: CASSTHKSGGVYEQYF
DNA: TGTGCCAGCAGCACACACAAAAGCGGGGGGGTTTACGAGCAGTACTTC

size: .
D: .
J: TRBJ2-1
V: TRBV11-2
CDR3: CASSLDGWRGLSSYNEQFF
DNA: TGTGCCAGCAGCTTAGATGGGTGGAGAGGGCTGAGCTCCTACAATGAGCAGTTCTTC

size: few
D: TRBD2
J: TRBJ2-7
V: TRBV28
CDR3: CASSPIAGQSSYEQYF
DNA: TGTGCCAGTTCCCCCATAGCGGGACAAAGCTCCTACGAGCAGTACTTC

size: many
D: .
J: TRBJ2-7
V: TRBV7-9
CDR3: CASSPLSSYEQYF
DNA: TGTGCCAGCAGCCCACTTAGCTCCTACGAGCAGTACTTC

size: few
D: TRBD1
J: TRBJ2-7
V: TRBV6-1
CDR3: CASRGTAASYEQYF
DNA: TGTGCCAGCAGAGGGACAGCCGCCTCCTACGAGCAGTACTTC

size: few
D: .
J: TRBJ1-1
V: TRBV13
CDR3: CASSLAGSGEAFF
DNA: TGTGCCAGCAGCTTAGCGGGGAGCGGAGAAGCTTTCTTT

size: .
D: .
J: TRBJ2-7
V: TRBV7-9
CDR3: CASSTTDNAYYEQYF
DNA: TGTGCCAGCAGCACGACTGACAACGCTTACTACGAGCAGTACTTC

size: few
D: .
J: TRBJ1-1
V: TRBV20-1
CDR3: CSATMNTEAFF
DNA: TGCAGTGCGACAATGAACACTGAAGCTTTCTTT

size: .
D: .
J: TRBJ2-7
V: TRBV27
CDR3: CASSLSNGAYEQYF
DNA: TGTGCCAGCAGTTTATCAAACGGAGCCTACGAGCAGTACTTC

size: many
D: .
J: TRBJ1-1
V: TRBV12-3/TRBV12-4
CDR3: CASSLGFGGEAFF
DNA: TGTGCCAGCAGCCTAGGTTTCGGGGGAGAAGCTTTCTTT

size: .
D: .
J: TRBJ2-7
V: TRBV2
CDR3: CASSQSGTFLYEQYF
DNA: TGTGCCAGCAGCCAATCCGGGACGTTCCTCTACGAGCAGTACTTC